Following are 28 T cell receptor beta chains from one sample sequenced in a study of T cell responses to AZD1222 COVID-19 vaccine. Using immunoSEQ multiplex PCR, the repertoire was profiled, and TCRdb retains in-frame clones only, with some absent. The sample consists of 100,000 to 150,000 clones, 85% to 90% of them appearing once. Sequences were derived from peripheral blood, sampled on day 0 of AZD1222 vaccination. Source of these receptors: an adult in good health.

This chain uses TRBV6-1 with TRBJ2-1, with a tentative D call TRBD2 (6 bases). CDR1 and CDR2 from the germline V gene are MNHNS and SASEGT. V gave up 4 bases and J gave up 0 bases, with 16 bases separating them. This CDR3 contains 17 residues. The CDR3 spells CASSGLTSEGSYNEQFF. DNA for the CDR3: TGTGCCAGCAGTGGTTTGACTAGTGAGGGCTCCTACAATGAGCAGTTCTTC.

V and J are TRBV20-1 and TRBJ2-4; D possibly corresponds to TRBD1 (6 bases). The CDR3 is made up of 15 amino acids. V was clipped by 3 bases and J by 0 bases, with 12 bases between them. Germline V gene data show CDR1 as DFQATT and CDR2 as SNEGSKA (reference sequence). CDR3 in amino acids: CSASEGVGAKNIQYF. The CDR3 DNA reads TGCAGTGCTAGTGAGGGGGTAGGAGCCAAAAACATTCAGTACTTC.

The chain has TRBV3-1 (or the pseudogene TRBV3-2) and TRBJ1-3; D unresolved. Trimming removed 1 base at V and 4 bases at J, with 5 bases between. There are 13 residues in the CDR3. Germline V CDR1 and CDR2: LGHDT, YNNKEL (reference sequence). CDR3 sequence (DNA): TGTGCCAGCAGCCAAGTTGGCGGAAACACCATATATTTT. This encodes CASSQVGGNTIYF.

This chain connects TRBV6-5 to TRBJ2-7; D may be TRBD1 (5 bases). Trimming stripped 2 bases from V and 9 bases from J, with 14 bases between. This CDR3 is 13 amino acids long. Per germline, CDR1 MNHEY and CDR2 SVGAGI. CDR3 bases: TGTGCCAGCAGTTACCCTGGACAAAACCTGCAGTACTTC. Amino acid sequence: CASSYPGQNLQYF.

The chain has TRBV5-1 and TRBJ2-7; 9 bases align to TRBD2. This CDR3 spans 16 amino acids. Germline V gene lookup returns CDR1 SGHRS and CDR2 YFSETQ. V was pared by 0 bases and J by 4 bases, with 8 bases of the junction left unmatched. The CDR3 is CASSLATSGTDYEQYF. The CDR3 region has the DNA TGCGCCAGCAGCTTGGCGACTAGCGGAACAGATTACGAGCAGTACTTC. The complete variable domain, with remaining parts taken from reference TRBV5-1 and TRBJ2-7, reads KAGVTQTPRYLIKTRGQQVTLSCSPISGHRSVSWYQQTPGQGLQFLFEYFSETQRNKGNFPGRFSGRQFSNSRSEMNVSTLELGDSALYLCASSLATSGTDYEQYFGPGTRLTVT.

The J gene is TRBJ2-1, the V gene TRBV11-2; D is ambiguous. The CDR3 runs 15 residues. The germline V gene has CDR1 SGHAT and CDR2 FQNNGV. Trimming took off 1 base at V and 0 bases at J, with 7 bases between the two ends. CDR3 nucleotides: TGTGCCAGCAGCTTAGGCGGTATCTCCTACAATGAGCAGTTCTTC. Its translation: CASSLGGISYNEQFF.

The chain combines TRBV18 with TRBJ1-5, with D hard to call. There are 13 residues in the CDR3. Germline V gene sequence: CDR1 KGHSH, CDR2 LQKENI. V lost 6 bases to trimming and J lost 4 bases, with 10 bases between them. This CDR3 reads CASSSNLNQPQHF. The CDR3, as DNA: TGTGCCAGCTCGTCTAACTTGAATCAGCCCCAGCATTTT.

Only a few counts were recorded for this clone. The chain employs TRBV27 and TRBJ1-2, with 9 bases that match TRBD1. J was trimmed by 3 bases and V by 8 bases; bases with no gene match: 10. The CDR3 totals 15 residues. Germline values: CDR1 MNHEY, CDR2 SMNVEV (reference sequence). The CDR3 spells CASGKTDRGDYGYTF. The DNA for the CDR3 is TGTGCCAGCGGAAAAACGGACAGGGGAGACTATGGCTACACCTTC.

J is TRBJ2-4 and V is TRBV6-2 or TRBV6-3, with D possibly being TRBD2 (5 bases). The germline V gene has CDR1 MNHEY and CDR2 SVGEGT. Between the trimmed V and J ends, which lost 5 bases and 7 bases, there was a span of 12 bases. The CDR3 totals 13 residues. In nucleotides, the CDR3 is TGTGCCAGCAGTAGATTCGCGGGTAACATTCAGTACTTC. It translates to CASSRFAGNIQYF.

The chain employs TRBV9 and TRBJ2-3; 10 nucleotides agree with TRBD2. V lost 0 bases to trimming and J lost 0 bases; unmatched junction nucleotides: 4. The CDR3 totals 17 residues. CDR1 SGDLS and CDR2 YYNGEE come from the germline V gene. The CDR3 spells CASSVGTSGQSTDTQYF. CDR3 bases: TGTGCCAGCAGCGTAGGGACTAGCGGCCAGAGCACAGATACGCAGTATTTT. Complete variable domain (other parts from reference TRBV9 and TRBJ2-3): DSGVTQTPKHLITATGQRVTLRCSPRSGDLSVYWYQQSLDQGLQFLIQYYNGEERAKGNILERFSAQQFPDLHSELNLSSLELGDSALYFCASSVGTSGQSTDTQYFGPGTRLTVL.

The CDR3 DNA reads as TGCAGCGTTGAAATATCAGGGGGCAGCAACATTCAGTACTTC. It encodes CSVEISGGSNIQYF. This sequence joins TRBV29-1 and TRBJ2-4; 8 bases line up with TRBD1. J was trimmed by 7 bases and V by 2 bases; bases with no gene match: 7. Germline values: CDR1 SQVTM, CDR2 ANQGSEA. The CDR3 is made up of 14 amino acids. The full variable domain, its missing parts supplied by reference TRBV29-1 and TRBJ2-4, is SAVISQKPSRDICQRGTSLTIQCQVDSQVTMMFWYRQQPGQSLTLIATANQGSEATYESGFVIDKFPISRPNLTFSTLTVSNMSPEDSSIYLCSVEISGGSNIQYFGAGTRLSVL.

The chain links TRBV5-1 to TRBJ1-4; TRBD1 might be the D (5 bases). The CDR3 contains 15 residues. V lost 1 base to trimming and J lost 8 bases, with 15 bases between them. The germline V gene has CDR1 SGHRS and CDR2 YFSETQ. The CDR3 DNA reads TGCGCCAGCAGCTTGTCTGCAGGGAAGGGCGAAAAACTGTTTTTT. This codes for CASSLSAGKGEKLFF.

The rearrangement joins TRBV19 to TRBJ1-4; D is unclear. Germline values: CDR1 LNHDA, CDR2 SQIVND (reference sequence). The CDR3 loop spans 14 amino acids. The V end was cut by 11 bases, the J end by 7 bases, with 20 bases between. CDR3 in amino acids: CAASPRLNSEKLFF. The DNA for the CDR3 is TGTGCCGCCTCCCCGAGACTAAATTCTGAAAAACTGTTTTTT. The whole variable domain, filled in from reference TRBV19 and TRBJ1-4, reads DGGITQSPKYLFRKEGQNVTLSCEQNLNHDAMYWYRQDPGQGLRLIYYSQIVNDFQKGDIAEGYSVSREKKESFPLTVTSAQKNPTAFYLCAASPRLNSEKLFFGSGTQLSVL.

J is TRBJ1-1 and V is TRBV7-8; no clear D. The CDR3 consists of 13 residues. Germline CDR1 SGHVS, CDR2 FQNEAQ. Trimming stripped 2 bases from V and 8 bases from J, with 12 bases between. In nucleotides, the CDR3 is TGTGCCAGCAGCTTACCGGCAGCTTTAGAAGCTTTCTTT. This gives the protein CASSLPAALEAFF. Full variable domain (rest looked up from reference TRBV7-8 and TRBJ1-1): GAGVSQSPRYKVAKRGQDVALRCDPISGHVSLFWYQQALGQGPEFLTYFQNEAQLDKSGLPSDRFFAERPEGSVSTLKIQRTQQEDSAVYLCASSLPAALEAFFGQGTRLTVV.

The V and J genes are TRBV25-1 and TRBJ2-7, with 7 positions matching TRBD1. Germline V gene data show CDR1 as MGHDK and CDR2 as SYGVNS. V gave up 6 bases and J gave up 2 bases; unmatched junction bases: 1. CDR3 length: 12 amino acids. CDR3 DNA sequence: TGTGCCAGCAGGACAGGGACCTACGAGCAGTACTTC. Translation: CASRTGTYEQYF.

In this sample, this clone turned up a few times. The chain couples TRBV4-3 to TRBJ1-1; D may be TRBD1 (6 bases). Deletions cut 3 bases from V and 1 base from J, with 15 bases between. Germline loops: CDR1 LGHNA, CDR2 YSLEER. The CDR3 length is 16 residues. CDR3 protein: CASSQETGGGNTEAFF. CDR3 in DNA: TGCGCCAGCAGCCAGGAGACAGGCGGGGGGAACACTGAAGCTTTCTTT.

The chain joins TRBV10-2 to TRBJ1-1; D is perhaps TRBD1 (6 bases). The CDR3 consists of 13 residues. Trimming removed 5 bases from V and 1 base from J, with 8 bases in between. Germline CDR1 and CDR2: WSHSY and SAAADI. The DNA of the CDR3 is TGCGCCAGCAGTCCACAGGGGAACACTGAAGCTTTCTTT. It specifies CASSPQGNTEAFF.

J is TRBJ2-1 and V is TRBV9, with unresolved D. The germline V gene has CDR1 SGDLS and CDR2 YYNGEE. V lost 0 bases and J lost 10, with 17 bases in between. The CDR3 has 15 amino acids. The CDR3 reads CASSVGTDINREQFF. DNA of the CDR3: TGTGCCAGCAGCGTAGGAACAGACATTAACCGCGAGCAGTTCTTC. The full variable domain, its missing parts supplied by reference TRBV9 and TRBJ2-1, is DSGVTQTPKHLITATGQRVTLRCSPRSGDLSVYWYQQSLDQGLQFLIQYYNGEERAKGNILERFSAQQFPDLHSELNLSSLELGDSALYFCASSVGTDINREQFFGPGTRLTVL.

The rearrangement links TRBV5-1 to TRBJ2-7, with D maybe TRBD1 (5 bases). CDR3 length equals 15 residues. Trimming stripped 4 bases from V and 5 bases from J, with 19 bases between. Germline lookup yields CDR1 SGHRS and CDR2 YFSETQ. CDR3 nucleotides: TGCGCCAGCAGCCCGCCCGGCAGCCCAGGGCACGAGCAGTACTTC. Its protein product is CASSPPGSPGHEQYF.

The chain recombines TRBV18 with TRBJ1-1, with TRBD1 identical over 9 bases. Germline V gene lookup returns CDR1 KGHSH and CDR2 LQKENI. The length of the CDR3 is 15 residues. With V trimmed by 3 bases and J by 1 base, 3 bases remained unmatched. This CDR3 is CASSPGQGQNTEAFF. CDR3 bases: TGTGCCAGCTCACCCGGACAGGGGCAGAACACTGAAGCTTTCTTT.

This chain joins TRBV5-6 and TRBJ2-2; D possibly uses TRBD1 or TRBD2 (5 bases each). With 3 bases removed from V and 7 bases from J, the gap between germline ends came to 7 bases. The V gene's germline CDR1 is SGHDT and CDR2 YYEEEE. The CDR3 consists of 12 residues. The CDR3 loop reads CASSSGRGELFF. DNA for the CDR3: TGTGCCAGCAGCTCGGGGCGCGGGGAGCTGTTTTTT.

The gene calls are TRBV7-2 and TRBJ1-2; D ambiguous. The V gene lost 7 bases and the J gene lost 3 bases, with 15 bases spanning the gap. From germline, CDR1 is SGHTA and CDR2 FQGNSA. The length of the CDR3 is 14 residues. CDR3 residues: CASILTRADYGYTF. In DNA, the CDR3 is TGTGCCAGCATCCTTACCCGAGCGGACTATGGCTACACCTTC.

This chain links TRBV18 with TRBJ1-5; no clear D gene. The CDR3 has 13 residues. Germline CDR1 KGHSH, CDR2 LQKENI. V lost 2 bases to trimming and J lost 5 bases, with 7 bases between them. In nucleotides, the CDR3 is TGTGCCAGCTCACCAGAACTGGATCAGCCCCAGCATTTT. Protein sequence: CASSPELDQPQHF. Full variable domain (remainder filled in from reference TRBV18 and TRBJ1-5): NAGVMQNPRHLVRRRGQEARLRCSPMKGHSHVYWYRQLPEEGLKFMVYLQKENIIDESGMPKERFSAEFPKEGPSILRIQQVVRGDSAAYFCASSPELDQPQHFGDGTRLSIL.

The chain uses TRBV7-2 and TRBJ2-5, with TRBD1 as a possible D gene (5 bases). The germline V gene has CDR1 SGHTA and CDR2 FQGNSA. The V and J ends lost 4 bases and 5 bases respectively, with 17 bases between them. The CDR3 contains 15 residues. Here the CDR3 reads CASSYVSAGRETQYF. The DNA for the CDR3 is TGTGCCAGCAGCTATGTTTCCGCAGGGCGGGAGACCCAGTACTTC. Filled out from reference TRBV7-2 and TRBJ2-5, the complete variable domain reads GAGVSQSPSNKVTEKGKDVELRCDPISGHTALYWYRQSLGQGLEFLIYFQGNSAPDKSGLPSDRFSAERTGGSVSTLTIQRTQQEDSAVYLCASSYVSAGRETQYFGPGTRLLVL.

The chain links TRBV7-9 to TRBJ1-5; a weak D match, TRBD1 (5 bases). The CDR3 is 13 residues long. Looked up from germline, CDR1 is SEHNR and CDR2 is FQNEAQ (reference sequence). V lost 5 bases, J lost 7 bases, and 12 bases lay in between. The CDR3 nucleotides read TGTGCCAGCAGCCCCCTTTGGGGGCAGCCCCAGCATTTT. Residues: CASSPLWGQPQHF.

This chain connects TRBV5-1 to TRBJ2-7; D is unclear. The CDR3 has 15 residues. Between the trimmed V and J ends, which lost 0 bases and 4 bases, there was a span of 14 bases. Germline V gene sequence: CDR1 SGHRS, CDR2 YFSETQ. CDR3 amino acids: CASSLATFGWYEQYF. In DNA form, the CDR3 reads TGCGCCAGCAGCTTGGCTACATTCGGGTGGTACGAGCAGTACTTC.

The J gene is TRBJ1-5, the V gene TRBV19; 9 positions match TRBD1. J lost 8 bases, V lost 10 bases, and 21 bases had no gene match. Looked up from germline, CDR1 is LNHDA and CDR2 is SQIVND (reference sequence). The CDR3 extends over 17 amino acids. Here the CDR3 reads CATRDRVLGDSIKPQHF. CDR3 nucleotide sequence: TGTGCCACCCGGGACAGGGTGCTAGGGGACTCAATCAAGCCCCAGCATTTT.

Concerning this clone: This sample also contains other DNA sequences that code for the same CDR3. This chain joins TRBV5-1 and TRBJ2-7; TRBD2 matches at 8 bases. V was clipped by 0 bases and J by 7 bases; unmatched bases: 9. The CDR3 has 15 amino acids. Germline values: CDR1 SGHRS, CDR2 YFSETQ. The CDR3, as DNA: TGCGCCAGCAGCTTGGGACTAGCGCGGATTGGGGAGCAGTACTTC. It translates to CASSLGLARIGEQYF.